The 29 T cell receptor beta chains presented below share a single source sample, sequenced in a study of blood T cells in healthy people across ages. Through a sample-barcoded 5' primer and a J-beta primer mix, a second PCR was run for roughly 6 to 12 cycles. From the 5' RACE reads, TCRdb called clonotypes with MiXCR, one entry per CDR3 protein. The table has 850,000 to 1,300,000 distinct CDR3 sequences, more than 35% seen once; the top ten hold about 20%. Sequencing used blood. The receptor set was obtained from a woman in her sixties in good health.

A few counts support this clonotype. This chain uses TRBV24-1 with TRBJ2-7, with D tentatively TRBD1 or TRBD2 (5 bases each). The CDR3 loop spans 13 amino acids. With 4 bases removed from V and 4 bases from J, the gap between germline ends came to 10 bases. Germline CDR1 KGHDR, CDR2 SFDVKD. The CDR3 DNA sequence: TGTGCCACCAGTGAACCAGGGAGTTACGAGCAGTACTTC. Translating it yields CATSEPGSYEQYF.

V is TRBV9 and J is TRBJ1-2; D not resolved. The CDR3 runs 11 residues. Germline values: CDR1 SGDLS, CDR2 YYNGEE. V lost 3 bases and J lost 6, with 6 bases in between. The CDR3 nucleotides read TGTGCCAGCAGCGACGGACATGGCTACACCTTC. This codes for CASSDGHGYTF.

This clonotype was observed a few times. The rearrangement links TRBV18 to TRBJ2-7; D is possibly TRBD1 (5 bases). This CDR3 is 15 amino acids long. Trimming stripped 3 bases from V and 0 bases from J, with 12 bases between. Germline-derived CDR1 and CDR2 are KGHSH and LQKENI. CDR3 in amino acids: CASSPTTESSYEQYF. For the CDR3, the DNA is TGTGCCAGCTCACCGACGACAGAGAGCTCCTACGAGCAGTACTTC.

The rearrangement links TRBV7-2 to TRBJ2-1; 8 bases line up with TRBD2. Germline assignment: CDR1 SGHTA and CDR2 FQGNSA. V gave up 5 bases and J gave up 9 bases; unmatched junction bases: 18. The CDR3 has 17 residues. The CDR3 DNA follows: TGTGCCAGCAGCCGGTACTCGGGAGGGCTTGGCAGTGGTGAGCAGTTCTTC. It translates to CASSRYSGGLGSGEQFF.

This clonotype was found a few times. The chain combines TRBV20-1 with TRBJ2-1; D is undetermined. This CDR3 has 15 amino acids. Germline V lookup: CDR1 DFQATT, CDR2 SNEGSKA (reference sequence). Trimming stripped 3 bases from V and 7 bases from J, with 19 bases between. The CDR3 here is CSARAPGGIENEQFF. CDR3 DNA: TGCAGTGCTAGGGCCCCAGGTGGGATTGAAAATGAGCAGTTCTTC.

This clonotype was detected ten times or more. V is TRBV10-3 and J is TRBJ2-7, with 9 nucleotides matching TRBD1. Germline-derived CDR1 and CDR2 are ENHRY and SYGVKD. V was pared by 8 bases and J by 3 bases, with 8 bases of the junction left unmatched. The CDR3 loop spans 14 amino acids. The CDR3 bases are TGTGCCATCGCCGTGGGACAGGGATACTACGAGCAGTACTTC. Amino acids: CAIAVGQGYYEQYF.

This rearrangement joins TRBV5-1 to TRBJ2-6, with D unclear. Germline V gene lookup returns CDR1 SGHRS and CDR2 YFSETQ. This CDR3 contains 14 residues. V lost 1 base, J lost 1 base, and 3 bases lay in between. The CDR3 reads CASSLWSGANVLTF. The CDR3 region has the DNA TGCGCCAGCAGCTTGTGGTCTGGGGCCAACGTCCTGACTTTC. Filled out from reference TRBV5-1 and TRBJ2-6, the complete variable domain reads KAGVTQTPRYLIKTRGQQVTLSCSPISGHRSVSWYQQTPGQGLQFLFEYFSETQRNKGNFPGRFSGRQFSNSRSEMNVSTLELGDSALYLCASSLWSGANVLTFGAGSRLTVL.

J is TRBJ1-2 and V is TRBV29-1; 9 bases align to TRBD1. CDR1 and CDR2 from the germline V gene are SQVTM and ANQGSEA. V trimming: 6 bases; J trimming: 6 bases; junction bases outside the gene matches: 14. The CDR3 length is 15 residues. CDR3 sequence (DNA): TGCAGCGTCACAAAACCGGGACAGGGTAATCATGGCTACACCTTC. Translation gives CSVTKPGQGNHGYTF.

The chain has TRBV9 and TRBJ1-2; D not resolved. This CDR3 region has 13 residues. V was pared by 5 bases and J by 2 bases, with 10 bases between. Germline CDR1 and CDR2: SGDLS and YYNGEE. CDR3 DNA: TGTGCCAGCAGACCCACACAAAACTATGGCTACACCTTC. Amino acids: CASRPTQNYGYTF.

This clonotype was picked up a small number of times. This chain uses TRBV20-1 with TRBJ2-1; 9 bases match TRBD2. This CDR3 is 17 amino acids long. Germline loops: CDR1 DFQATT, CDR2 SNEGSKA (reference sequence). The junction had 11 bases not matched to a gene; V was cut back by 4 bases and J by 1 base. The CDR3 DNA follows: TGCAGTGCTAAAGGTACCCCCAGCGGGAGGTCCTACAATGAGCAGTTCTTC. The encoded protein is CSAKGTPSGRSYNEQFF.

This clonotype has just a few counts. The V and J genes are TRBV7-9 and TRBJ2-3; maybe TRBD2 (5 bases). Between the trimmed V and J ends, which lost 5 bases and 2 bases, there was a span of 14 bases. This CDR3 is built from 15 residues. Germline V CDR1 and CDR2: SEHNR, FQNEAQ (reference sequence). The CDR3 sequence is CASSLQVRATDTQYF. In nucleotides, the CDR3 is TGTGCCAGCAGCCTCCAGGTGAGGGCCACAGATACGCAGTATTTT. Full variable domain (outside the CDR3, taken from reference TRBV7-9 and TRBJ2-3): DTGVSQNPRHKITKRGQNVTFRCDPISEHNRLYWYRQTLGQGPEFLTYFQNEAQLEKSRLLSDRFSAERPKGSFSTLEIQRTEQGDSAMYLCASSLQVRATDTQYFGPGTRLTVL.

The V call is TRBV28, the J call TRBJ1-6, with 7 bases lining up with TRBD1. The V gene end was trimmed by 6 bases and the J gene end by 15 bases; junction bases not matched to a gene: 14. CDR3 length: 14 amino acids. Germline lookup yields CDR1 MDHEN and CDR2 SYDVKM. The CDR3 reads CASSPGQPFPNLHF. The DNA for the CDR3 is TGTGCCAGCAGCCCGGGACAGCCTTTTCCTAACCTCCACTTT.

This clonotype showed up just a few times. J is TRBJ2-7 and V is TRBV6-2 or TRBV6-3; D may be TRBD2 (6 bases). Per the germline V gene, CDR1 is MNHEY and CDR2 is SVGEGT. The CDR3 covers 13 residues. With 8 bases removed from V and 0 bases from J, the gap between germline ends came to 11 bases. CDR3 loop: CASGGVDSYEQYF. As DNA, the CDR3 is TGTGCCAGCGGCGGGGTAGACTCCTACGAGCAGTACTTC.

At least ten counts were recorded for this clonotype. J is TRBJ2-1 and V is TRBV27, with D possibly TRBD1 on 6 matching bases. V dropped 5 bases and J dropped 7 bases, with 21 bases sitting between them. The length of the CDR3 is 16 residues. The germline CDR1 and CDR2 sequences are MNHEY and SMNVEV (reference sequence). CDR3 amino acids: CASSPEGHGWDNEQFF. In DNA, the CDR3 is TGTGCCAGCAGTCCAGAGGGACACGGCTGGGATAATGAGCAGTTCTTC.

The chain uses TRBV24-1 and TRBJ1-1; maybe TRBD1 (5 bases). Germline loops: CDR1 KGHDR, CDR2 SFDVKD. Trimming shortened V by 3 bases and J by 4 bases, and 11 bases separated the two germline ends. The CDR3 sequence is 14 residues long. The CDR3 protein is CATSDGREATEAFF. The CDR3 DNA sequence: TGTGCCACCAGTGATGGCAGGGAGGCCACTGAAGCTTTCTTT.

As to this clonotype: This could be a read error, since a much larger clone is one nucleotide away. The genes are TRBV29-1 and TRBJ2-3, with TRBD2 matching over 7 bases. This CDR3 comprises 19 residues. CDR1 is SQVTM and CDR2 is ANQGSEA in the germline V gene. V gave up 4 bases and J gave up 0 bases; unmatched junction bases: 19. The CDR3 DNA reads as TGCAGCGTTGTTCCGATCGCGGGGGTACCCTACGTCAGCACAGATACGCAGTATTTT. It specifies CSVVPIAGVPYVSTDTQYF.

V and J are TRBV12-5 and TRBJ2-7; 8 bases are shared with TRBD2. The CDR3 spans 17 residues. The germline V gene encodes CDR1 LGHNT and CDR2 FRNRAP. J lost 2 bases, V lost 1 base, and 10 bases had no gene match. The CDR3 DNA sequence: TGTGCTAGTGGTTTGGCTGTAAGTAGCGGGGAAGCCTACGAGCAGTACTTC. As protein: CASGLAVSSGEAYEQYF.

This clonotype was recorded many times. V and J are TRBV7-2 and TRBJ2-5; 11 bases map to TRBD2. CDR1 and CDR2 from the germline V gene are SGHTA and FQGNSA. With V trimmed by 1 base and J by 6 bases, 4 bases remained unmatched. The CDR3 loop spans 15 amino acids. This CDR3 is CASSLGLAGGKTQYF. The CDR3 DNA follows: TGTGCCAGCAGCTTAGGGCTAGCGGGAGGAAAGACCCAGTACTTC.

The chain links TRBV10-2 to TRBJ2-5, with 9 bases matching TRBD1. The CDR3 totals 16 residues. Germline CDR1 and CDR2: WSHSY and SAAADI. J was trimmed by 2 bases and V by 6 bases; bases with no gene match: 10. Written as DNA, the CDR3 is TGCGCCAGCAGATCCGGACAGGGGACAACACAAGAGACCCAGTACTTC. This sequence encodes CASRSGQGTTQETQYF.

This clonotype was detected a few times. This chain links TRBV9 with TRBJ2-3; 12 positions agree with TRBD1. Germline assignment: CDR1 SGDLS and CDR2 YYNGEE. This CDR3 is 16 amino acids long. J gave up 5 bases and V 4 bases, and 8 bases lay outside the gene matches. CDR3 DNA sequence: TGTGCCAGCAGCTACCGGGACAGGGGGCAGGGAGATACGCAGTATTTT. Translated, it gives CASSYRDRGQGDTQYF.

The CDR3 protein is CASSVTSNTGELFF. The CDR3 DNA reads as TGTGCCAGCAGCGTAACGTCGAACACCGGGGAGCTGTTTTTT. J is TRBJ2-2 and V is TRBV9; D ambiguous. Germline CDR1 and CDR2: SGDLS and YYNGEE. The CDR3 contains 14 residues. Deletions cut 1 base from V and 0 bases from J, with 4 bases between.

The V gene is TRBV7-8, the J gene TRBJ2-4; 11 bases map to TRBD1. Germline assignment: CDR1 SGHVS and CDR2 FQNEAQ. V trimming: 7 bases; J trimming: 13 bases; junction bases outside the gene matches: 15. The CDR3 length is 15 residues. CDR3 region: CASNPLGTGGGTQYF. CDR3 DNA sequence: TGTGCCAGCAACCCTTTAGGGACAGGGGGGGGAACACAGTACTTC.

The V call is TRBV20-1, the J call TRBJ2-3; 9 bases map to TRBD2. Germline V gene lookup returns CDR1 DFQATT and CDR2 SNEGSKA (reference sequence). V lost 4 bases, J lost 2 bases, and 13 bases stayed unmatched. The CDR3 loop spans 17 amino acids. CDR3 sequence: CSATGSWVAGVTDTQYF. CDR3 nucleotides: TGCAGTGCTACCGGCTCATGGGTAGCGGGAGTCACAGATACGCAGTATTTT.

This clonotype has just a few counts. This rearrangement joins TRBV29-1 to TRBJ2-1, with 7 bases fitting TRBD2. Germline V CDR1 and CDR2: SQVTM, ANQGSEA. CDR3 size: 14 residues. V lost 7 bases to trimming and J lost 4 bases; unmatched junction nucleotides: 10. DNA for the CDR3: TGCAGCGCTTTAGCGGGTCCCCGGTACAATGAGCAGTTCTTC. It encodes CSALAGPRYNEQFF.

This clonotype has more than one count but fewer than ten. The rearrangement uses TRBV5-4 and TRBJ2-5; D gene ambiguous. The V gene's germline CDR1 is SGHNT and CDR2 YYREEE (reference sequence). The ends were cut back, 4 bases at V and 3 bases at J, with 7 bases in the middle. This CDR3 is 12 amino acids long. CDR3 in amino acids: CASSPAKETQYF. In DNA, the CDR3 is TGTGCCAGCAGCCCCGCGAAAGAGACCCAGTACTTC.

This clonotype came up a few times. CDR3 loop: CASSFSANTDTQYF. In nucleotides, the CDR3 is TGTGCCAGCAGCTTTTCGGCGAACACAGATACGCAGTATTTT. The chain combines TRBV7-2 with TRBJ2-3; D is ambiguous. This CDR3 is 14 amino acids long. Trimming removed 3 bases at V and 2 bases at J, with 9 bases between. The germline V gene encodes CDR1 SGHTA and CDR2 FQGNSA.

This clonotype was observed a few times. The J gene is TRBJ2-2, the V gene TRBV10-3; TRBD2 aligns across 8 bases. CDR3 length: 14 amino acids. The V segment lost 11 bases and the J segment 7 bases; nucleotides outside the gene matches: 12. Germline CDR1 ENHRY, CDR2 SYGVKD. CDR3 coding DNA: TGTGCCGCCGGGCAGCGGGAGTGGAGCGGGGAGCTGTTTTTT. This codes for CAAGQREWSGELFF.

The CDR3 region has the DNA TGTGCCACCCTCTACAGCCCGGTGAACACCGGGGAGCTGTTTTTT. This encodes CATLYSPVNTGELFF. J is TRBJ2-2 and V is TRBV6-2 or TRBV6-3; D unresolved. V dropped 10 bases and J dropped 1 base, with 16 bases sitting between them. Germline V gene lookup returns CDR1 MNHEY and CDR2 SVGEGT. This CDR3 is built from 15 residues.

In nucleotides, the CDR3 is TGCGCCAGCAGTGATGCGGGAGGGAGTAGCGATGAGCAGTTCTTC. This gives the protein CASSDAGGSSDEQFF. The chain carries TRBV10-1 and TRBJ2-1; TRBD2 matches 9 bases. Germline-derived CDR1 and CDR2 are WNHNN and SYGVQD (reference sequence). The CDR3 covers 15 residues. V trimming: 3 bases; J trimming: 8 bases; junction bases outside the gene matches: 8.